The present T cell receptor beta chain was sequenced within a study of shared clonotypes between healthy human individuals. In germline, CDR1 is SGHNT, CDR2 YENEEA. The CDR3 length is 13 residues. V was pared by 3 bases and J by 4 bases, with 3 bases of the junction left unmatched. The method was immunoSEQ multiplex PCR; TCRdb's version includes in-frame clones alone and lacks a portion of them. The repertoire holds 2 million to 3 million clones, with roughly 92% as singletons. The clonotype originates from a man aged 18-30 years in good health. The rearrangement joins TRBV11-3 to TRBJ2-7, with 7 bases lining up with TRBD1. Material for sequencing was naive CD4+ T cells sorted from blood. Described subset: CD45RA+ positively selected. As DNA, the CDR3 is TGTGCCAGCAGCTTCGACAGGGAGTACGAGCAGTACTTC. Its protein is CASSFDREYEQYF.